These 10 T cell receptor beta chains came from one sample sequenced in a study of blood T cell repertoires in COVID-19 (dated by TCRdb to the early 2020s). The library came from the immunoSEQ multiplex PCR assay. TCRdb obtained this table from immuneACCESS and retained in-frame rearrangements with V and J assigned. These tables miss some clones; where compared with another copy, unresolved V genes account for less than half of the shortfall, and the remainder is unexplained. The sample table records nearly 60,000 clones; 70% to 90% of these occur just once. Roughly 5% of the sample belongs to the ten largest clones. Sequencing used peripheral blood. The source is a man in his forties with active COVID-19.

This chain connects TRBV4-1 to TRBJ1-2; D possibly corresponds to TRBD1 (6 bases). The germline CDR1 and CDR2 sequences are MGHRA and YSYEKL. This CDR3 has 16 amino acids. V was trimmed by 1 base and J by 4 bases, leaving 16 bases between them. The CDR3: CASSQAYYRVGYGYTF. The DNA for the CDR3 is TGCGCCAGCAGCCAAGCTTATTACAGGGTTGGCTATGGCTACACCTTC.

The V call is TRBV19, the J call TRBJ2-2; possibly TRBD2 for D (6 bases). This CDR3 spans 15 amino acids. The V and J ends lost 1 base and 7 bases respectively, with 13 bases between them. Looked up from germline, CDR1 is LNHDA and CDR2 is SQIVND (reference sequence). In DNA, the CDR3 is TGTGCCAGTAGTATAGCGGGAGTCTCTGTCGGGGAGCTGTTTTTT. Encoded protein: CASSIAGVSVGELFF.

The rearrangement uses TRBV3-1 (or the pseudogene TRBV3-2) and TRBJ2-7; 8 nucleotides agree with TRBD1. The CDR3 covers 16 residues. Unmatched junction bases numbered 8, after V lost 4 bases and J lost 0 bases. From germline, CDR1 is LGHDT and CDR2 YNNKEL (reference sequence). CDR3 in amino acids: CASSPTGTGSSYEQYF. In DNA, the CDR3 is TGTGCCAGCAGCCCTACCGGGACAGGTTCCTCCTACGAGCAGTACTTC.

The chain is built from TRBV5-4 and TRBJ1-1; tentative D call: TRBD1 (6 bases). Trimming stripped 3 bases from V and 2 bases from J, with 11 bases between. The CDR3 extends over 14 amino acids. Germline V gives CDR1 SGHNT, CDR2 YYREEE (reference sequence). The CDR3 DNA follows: TGTGCCAGCAGCTCCGGACAGACCAACACTGAAGCTTTCTTT. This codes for CASSSGQTNTEAFF.

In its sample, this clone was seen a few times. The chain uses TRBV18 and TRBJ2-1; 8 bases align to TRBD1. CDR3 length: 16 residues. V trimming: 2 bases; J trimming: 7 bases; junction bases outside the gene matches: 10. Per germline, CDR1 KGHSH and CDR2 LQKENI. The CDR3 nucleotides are TGTGCCAGCTCACCATTTCGGCAGGGGGCAAGGAATGAGCAGTTCTTC. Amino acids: CASSPFRQGARNEQFF. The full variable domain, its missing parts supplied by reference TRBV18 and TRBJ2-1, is NAGVMQNPRHLVRRRGQEARLRCSPMKGHSHVYWYRQLPEEGLKFMVYLQKENIIDESGMPKERFSAEFPKEGPSILRIQQVVRGDSAAYFCASSPFRQGARNEQFFGPGTRLTVL.

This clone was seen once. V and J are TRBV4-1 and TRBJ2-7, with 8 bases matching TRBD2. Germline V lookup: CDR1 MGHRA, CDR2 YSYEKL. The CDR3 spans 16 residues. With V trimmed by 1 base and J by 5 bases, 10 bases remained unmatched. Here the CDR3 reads CASSQAGGGLGDEQYF. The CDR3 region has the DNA TGCGCCAGCAGCCAAGCCGGGGGGGGGCTAGGAGACGAGCAGTACTTC.

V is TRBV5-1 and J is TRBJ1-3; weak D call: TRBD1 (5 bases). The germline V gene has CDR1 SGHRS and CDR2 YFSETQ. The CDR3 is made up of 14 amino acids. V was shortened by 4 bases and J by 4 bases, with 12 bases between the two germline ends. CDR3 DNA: TGCGCCAGCAGCGGAGGGACGGCGGGAAACACCATATATTTT. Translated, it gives CASSGGTAGNTIYF.

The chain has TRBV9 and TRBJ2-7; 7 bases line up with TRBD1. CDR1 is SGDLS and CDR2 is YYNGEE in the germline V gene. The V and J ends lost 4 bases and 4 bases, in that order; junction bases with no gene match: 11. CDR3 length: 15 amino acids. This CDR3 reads CASSPSTGFPYEQYF. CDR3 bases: TGTGCCAGCAGCCCCTCGACAGGGTTCCCTTACGAGCAGTACTTC.

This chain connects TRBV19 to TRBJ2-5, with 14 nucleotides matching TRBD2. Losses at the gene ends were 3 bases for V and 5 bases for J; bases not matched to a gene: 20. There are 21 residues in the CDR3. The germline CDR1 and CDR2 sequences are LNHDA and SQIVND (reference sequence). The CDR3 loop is CASSIAGGSGLAGGGKETQYF. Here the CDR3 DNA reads TGTGCCAGTAGTATTGCCGGGGGATCAGGACTAGCGGGAGGAGGCAAGGAGACCCAGTACTTC.

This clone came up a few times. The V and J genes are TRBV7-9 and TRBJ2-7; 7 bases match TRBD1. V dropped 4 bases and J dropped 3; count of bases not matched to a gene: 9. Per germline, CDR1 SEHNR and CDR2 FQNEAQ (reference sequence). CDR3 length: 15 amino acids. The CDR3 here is CASSSPRQGDYEQYF. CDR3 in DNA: TGTGCCAGCAGCTCCCCCCGGCAGGGGGACTACGAGCAGTACTTC.